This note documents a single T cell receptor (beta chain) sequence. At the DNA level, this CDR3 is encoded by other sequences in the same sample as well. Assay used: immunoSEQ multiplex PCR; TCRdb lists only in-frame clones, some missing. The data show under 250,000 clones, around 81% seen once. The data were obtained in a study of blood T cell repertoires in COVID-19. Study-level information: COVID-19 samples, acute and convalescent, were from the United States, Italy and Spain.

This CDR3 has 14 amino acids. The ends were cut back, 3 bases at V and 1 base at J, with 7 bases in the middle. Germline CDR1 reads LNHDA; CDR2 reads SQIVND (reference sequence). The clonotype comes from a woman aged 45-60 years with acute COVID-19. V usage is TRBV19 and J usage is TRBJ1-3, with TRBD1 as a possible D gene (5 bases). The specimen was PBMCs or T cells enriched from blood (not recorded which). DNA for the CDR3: TGTGCCAGTAGTATCGACAGTTCTGGAAACACCATATATTTT. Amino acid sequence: CASSIDSSGNTIYF.